Given below is one T cell receptor beta chain in context. Across 20 to 25 US areas, participants ranged in age from about 18 to 90 years. This CDR3 spans 19 amino acids. The germline CDR1 and CDR2 sequences are LGHNA and YNFKEQ. The ends lost 8 bases at V and 9 bases at J; junction bases unmatched: 22. These data are taken from a study of blood T cell repertoires in COVID-19. Study-wide background: The origin of the acute and convalescent COVID-19 samples was the United States, Italy and Spain. Nucleic acid was either cDNA or gDNA, and it came from T cells, B-cell-depleted T cells, or PBMCs.

TCRdb's copy holds only in-frame clones and misses some; the assay was immunoSEQ multiplex PCR. The sample includes about 160,000 clones, approximately 81% of them seen just once. Sequencing was performed on PBMCs or T cells enriched from blood (not recorded which). This clonotype was sampled from a woman aged 45-59 years who had recovered from COVID-19. The chain carries TRBV4-2 and TRBJ2-1; 13 nucleotides agree with TRBD2. The CDR3: CASPRSFTSGGAPAIEQFF. The CDR3 nucleotides are TGTGCCAGCCCTAGGAGTTTCACTAGCGGGGGGGCCCCGGCGATTGAGCAGTTCTTC.